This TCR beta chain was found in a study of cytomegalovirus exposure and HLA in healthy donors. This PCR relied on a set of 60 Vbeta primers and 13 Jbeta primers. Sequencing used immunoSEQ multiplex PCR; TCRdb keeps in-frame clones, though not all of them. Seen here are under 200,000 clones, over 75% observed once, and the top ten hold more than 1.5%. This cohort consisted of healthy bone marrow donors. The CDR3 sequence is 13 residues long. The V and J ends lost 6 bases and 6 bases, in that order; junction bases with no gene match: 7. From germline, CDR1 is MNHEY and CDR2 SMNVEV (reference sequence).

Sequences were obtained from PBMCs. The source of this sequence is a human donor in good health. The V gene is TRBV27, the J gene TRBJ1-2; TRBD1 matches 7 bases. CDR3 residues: CASRETGLDGYTF. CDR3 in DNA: TGTGCCAGCAGAGAGACAGGGCTTGATGGCTACACCTTC.